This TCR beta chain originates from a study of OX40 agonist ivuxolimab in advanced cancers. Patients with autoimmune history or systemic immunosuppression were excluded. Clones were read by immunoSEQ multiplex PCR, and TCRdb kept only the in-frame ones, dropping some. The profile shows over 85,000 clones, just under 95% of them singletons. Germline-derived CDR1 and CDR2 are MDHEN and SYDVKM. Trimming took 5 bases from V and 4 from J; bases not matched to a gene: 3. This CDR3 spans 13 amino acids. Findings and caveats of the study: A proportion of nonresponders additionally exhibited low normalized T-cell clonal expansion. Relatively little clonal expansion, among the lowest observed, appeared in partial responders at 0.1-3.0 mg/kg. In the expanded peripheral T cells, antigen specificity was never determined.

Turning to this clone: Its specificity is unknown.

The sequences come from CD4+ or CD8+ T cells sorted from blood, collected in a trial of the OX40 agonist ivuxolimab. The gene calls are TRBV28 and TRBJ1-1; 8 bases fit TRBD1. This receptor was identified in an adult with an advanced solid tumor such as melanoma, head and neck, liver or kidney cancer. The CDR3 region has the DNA TGTGCCAGCAGTGCCCAGGGGGCCACTGAAGCTTTCTTT. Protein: CASSAQGATEAFF.